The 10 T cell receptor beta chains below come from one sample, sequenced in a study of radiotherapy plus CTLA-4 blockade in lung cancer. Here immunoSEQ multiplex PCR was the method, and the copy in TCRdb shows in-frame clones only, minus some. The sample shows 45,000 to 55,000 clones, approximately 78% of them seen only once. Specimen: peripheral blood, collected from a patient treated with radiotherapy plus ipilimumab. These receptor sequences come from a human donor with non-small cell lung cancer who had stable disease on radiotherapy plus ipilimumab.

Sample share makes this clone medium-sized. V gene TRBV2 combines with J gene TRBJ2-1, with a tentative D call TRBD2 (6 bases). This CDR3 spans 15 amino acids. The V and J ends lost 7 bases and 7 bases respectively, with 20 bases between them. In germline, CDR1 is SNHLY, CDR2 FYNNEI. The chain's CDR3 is CASKGPGDYPNEQFF. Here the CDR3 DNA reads TGTGCCAGCAAAGGGCCGGGAGACTACCCTAATGAGCAGTTCTTC.

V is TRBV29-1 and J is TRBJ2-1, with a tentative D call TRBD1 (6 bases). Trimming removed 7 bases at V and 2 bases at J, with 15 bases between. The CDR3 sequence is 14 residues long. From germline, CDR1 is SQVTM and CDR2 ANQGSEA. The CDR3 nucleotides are TGCAGCGCTAACCCGTCAGGGGCCTACAATGAGCAGTTCTTC. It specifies CSANPSGAYNEQFF.

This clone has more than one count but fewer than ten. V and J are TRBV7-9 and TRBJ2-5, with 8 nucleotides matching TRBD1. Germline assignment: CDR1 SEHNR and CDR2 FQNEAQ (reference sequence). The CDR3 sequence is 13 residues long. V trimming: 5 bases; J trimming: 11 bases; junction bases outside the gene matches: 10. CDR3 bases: TGTGCCAGCAGCCCGGCCGCGACAGGGGAGCAGTACTTC. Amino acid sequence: CASSPAATGEQYF.

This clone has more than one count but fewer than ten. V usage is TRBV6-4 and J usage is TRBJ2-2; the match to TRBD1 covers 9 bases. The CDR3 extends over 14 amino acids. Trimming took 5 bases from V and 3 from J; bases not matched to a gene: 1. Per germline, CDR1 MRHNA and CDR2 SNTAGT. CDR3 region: CASSRTGDTGELFF. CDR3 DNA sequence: TGTGCCAGCAGTCGGACAGGGGACACCGGGGAGCTGTTTTTT.

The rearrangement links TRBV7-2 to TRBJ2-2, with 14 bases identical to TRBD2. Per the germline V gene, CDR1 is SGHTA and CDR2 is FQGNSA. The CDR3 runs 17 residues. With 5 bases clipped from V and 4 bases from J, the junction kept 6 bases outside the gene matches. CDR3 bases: TGTGCCAGCAGCCCACGACTAGCGGGAGGGGGCACCGGGGAGCTGTTTTTT. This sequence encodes CASSPRLAGGGTGELFF. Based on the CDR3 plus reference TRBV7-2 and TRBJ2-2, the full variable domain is GAGVSQSPSNKVTEKGKDVELRCDPISGHTALYWYRQSLGQGLEFLIYFQGNSAPDKSGLPSDRFSAERTGGSVSTLTIQRTQQEDSAVYLCASSPRLAGGGTGELFFGEGSRLTVL.

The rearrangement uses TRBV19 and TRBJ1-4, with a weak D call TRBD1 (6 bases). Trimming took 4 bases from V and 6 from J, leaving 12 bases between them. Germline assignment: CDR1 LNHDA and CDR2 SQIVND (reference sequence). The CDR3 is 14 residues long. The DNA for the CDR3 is TGTGCCAGTAGTACCAGCTACAGGGATGAAAAACTGTTTTTT. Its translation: CASSTSYRDEKLFF.

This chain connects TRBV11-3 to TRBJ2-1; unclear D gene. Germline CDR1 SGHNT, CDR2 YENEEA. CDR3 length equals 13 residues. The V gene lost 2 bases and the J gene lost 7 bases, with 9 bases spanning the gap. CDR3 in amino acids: CASSLIAGNEQFF. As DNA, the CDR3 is TGTGCCAGCAGCTTAATCGCCGGTAATGAGCAGTTCTTC.

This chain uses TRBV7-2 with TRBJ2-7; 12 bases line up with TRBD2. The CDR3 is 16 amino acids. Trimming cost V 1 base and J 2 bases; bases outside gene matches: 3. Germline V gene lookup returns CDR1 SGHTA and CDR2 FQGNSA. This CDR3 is CASSLGLAGGPYEQYF. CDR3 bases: TGTGCCAGCAGCTTAGGGCTAGCGGGAGGGCCCTACGAGCAGTACTTC.

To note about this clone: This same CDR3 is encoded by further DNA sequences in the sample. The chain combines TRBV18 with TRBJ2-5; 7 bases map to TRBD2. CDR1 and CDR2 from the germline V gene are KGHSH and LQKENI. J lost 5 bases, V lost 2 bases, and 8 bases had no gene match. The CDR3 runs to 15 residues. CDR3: CASSPETSPQETQYF. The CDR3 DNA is TGTGCCAGCTCACCAGAGACTAGCCCACAGGAGACCCAGTACTTC.

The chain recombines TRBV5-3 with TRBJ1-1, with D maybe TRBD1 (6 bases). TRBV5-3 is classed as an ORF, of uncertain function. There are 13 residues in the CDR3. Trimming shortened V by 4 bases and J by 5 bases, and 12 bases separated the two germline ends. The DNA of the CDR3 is TGTGCCAGAAGCATCAGGGGAAGAACTGAAGCTTTCTTT. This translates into CARSIRGRTEAFF.